This TCR beta chain stems from a study of control samples from healthy donors and cancer patients (dated by TCRdb to about 2020). Receptor amplification or capture employed the immunoSEQ multiplex PCR assay. Here the immuneACCESS table is served through TCRdb, limited to in-frame sequences with V and J called. Missing clones are a known gap in these copies; in checked studies unresolved V genes cover under half, and the rest lacks a known reason. The sample contains more than 110,000 clones, around nine tenths of them found a single time. The ten largest clonotypes hold roughly 8.7% of the sample. About this clone itself: No antigen is known for it. No base quality information exists; no much larger clone differs at one position.

This TCR came from a woman aged 25 to 39 in good health. The sequencing input was blood.

The DNA sequence is given as TGCGCCAGCAGTCGAACTCTAGGACAGGATGAAAAACTGTTTTTT. Its translation reads: CASSRTLGQDEKLFF. The V gene is TRBV10-1 and the J gene is TRBJ1-4, with 7 junctional bases fitting TRBD1. Here V drops 5 bases and J drops 6 bases, and the junction holds 9 bases not matched to any gene. CDR1 and CDR2, per the germline V gene (reference sequence), are WNHNN and SYGVQD. Taken from cysteine to phenylalanine, the CDR3 has 15 residues. The DNA shown is the 45-base CDR3, in frame from base 1.